The T cell receptor beta chain described here comes from a study of blood T cell repertoires in COVID-19. Whole-study context: Sample material is recorded as cDNA or gDNA derived from T cells, B-cell-depleted T cells, or PBMCs.

The authors' processing: Estimates of nucleated cell counts were drawn from the amplification of reference gene primers. Sequencing used immunoSEQ multiplex PCR; TCRdb keeps in-frame clones, though not all of them. V and J calls and clone size are copied from that table; D and trimming were computed from the DNA. This repertoire shows roughly 120,000 clones, about 85% found once; its top ten account for less than 1.5%. This clone was picked up one time. The J segment lost 1 base and the V segment lost 6 bases, leaving 2 bases of the junction unmatched. The CDR3 sequence is 14 residues long. Looked up from germline, CDR1 is KGHSY and CDR2 is FQNENV.

This chain links TRBV16 with TRBJ2-1, with 8 bases matching TRBD1. The TCR originated in a man aged 40-49 years with acute or convalescent COVID-19. Sequenced sample: peripheral blood. In DNA form, the CDR3 reads TGTGCCAGCAGACACAGGGGGTCCTACAATGAGCAGTTCTTC. Its protein product is CASRHRGSYNEQFF.